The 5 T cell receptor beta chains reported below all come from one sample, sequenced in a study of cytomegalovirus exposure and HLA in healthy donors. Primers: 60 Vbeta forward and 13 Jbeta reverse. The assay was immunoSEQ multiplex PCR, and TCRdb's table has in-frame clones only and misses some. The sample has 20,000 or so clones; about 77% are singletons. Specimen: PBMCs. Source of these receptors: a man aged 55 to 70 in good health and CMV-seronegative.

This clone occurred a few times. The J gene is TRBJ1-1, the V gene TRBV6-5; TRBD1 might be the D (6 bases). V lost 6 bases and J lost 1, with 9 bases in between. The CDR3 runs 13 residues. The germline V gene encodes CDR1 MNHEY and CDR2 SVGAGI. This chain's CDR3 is CASSPTGNTEAFF. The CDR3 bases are TGTGCCAGCAGCCCGACAGGGAACACTGAAGCTTTCTTT.

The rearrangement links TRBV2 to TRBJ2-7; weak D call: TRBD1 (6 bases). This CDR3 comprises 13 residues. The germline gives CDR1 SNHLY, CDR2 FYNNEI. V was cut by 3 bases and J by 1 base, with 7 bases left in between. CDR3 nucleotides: TGTGCCAGCAGTGATGGACAGTCCTACGAGCAGTACTTC. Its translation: CASSDGQSYEQYF.

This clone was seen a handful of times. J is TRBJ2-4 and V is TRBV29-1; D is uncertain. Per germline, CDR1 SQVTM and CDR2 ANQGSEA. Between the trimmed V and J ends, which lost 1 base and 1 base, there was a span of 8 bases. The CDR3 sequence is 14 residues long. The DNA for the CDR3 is TGCAGCGTTGAAGGTGCGGAGGCCAAAAACATTCAGTACTTC. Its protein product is CSVEGAEAKNIQYF. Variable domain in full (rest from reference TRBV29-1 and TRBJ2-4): SAVISQKPSRDICQRGTSLTIQCQVDSQVTMMFWYRQQPGQSLTLIATANQGSEATYESGFVIDKFPISRPNLTFSTLTVSNMSPEDSSIYLCSVEGAEAKNIQYFGAGTRLSVL.

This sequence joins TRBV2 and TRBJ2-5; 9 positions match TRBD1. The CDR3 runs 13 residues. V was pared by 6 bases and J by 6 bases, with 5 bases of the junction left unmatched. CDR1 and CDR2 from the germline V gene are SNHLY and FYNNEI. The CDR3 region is CASRLGQGKTQYF. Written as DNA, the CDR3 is TGTGCCAGCAGACTTGGACAGGGGAAGACCCAGTACTTC. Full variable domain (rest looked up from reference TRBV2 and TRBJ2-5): EPEVTQTPSHQVTQMGQEVILRCVPISNHLYFYWYRQILGQKVEFLVSFYNNEISEKSEIFDDQFSVERPDGSNFTLKIRSTKLEDSAMYFCASRLGQGKTQYFGPGTRLLVL.

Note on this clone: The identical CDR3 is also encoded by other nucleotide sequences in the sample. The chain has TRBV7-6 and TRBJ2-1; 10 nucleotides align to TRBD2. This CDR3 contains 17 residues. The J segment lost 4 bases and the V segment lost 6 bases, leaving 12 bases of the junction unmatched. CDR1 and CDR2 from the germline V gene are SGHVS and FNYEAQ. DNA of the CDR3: TGTGCCAGCAGACAATCCAGCGGGAGGGTTTCTTACAATGAGCAGTTCTTC. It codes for CASRQSSGRVSYNEQFF. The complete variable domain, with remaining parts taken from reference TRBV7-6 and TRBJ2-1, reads GAGVSQSPRYKVTKRGQDVALRCDPISGHVSLYWYRQALGQGPEFLTYFNYEAQQDKSGLPNDRFSAERPEGSISTLTIQRTEQRDSAMYRCASRQSSGRVSYNEQFFGPGTRLTVL.